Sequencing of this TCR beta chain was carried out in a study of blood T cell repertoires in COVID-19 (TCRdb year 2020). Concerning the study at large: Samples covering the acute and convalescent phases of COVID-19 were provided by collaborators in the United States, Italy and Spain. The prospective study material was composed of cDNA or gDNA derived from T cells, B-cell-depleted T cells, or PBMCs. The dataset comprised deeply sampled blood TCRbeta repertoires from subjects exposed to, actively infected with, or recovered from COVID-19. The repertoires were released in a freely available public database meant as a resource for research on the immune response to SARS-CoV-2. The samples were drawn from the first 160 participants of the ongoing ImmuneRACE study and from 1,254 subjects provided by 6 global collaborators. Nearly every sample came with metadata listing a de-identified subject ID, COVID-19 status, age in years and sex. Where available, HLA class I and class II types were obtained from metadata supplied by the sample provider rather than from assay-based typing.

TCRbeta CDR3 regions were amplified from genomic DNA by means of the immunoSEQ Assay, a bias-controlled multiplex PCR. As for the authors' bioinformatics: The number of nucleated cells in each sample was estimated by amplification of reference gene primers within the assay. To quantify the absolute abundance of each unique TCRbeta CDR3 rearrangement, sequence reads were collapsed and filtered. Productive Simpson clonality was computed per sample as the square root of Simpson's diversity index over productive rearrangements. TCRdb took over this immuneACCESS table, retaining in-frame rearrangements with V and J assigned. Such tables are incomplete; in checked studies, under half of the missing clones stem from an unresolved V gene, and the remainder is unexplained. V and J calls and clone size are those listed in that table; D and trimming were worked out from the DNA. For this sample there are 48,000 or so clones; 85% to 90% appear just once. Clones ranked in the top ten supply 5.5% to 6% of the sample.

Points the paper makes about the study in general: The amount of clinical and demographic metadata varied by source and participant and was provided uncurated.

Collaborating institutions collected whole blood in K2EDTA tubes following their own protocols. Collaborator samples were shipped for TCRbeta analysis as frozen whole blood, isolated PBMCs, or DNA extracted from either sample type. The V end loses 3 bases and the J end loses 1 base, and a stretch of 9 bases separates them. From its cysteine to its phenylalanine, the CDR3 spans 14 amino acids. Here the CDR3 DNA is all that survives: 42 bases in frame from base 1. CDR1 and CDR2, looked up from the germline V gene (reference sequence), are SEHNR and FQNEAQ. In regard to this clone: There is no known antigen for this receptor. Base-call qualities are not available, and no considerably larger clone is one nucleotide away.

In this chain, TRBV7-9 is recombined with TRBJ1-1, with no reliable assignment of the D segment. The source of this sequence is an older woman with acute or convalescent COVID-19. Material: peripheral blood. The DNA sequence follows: TGTGCCAGCAGCTTGAGGGCCCGGAACACTGAAGCTTTCTTT. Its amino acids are CASSLRARNTEAFF.